This passage covers 26 T cell receptor beta chains from one sample sequenced in a study of monozygotic twins with inflammatory bowel disease. One entry per CDR3 protein, without DNA, is what TCRdb gives after re-calling the 5' RACE reads. The listing contains approximately 400,000 distinct CDR3 sequences. The sequencing input was blood. The source of these receptors is a human donor with ulcerative colitis or Crohn's disease, or a healthy co-twin of an affected twin (not recorded which).

The CDR3 region is CASSQSERGGPNEQFF. The rearrangement uses TRBV4-2 and TRBJ2-1; TCRdb reports TRBD2, a call that lacks DNA to check it against. Per germline, CDR1 LGHNA and CDR2 YNFKEQ. This CDR3 comprises 16 residues.

The chain couples TRBV30 to TRBJ1-6; the D call of TRBD1 rests on TCRdb alone, since no DNA is present to check it. CDR1 is GTSNPN, CDR2 SVGIG, per germline (reference sequence). The CDR3 has 16 amino acids. This CDR3 is CAWSVGGSSPNSPLHF.

The chain is built from TRBV28 and TRBJ2-3; TCRdb reports TRBD2, a call that lacks DNA to check it against. Germline CDR1 MDHEN, CDR2 SYDVKM. There are 17 residues in the CDR3. The CDR3: CASSDHLAGGRTDTQYF.

This sequence joins TRBV5-1 and TRBJ2-3; TCRdb's assignment of TRBD2 cannot be checked, as there is no DNA. In germline, CDR1 is SGHRS, CDR2 YFSETQ. The CDR3 extends over 16 amino acids. CDR3: CASSLIGQHSTDTQYF.

The chain employs TRBV7-2 and TRBJ2-1; there is no DNA to check the TCRdb D call of TRBD1. The CDR3 runs to 13 residues. CDR1 and CDR2 (germline): SGHTA, FQGNSA. The CDR3 loop reads CASSLNRDNEQFF. The full variable domain, in which reference TRBV7-2 and TRBJ2-1 provide the parts outside the CDR3, is GAGVSQSPSNKVTEKGKDVELRCDPISGHTALYWYRQSLGQGLEFLIYFQGNSAPDKSGLPSDRFSAERTGGSVSTLTIQRTQQEDSAVYLCASSLNRDNEQFFGPGTRLTVL.

This rearrangement joins TRBV5-6 to TRBJ2-7; TCRdb's D call of TRBD2 is untestable without DNA. Germline V gene sequence: CDR1 SGHDT, CDR2 YYEEEE. This CDR3 has 16 amino acids. The CDR3 region is CASSFQVLRRADEQYF.

The rearrangement joins TRBV27 to TRBJ1-1; the D call from TCRdb, TRBD1, cannot be confirmed without DNA. From germline, CDR1 is MNHEY and CDR2 SMNVEV (reference sequence). The CDR3 extends over 16 amino acids. The chain's CDR3 is CASRGLQGLKNTEAFF.

The gene calls are TRBV6-2 or TRBV6-3 and TRBJ1-1. Germline CDR1 reads MNHEY; CDR2 reads SVGEGT. The CDR3 sequence is 13 residues long. The CDR3 loop is CASSWGGNTEAFF.

The J gene is TRBJ2-5, the V gene TRBV2; TCRdb picks TRBD1, but there is no DNA to check that call. Germline loops: CDR1 SNHLY, CDR2 FYNNEI. The length of the CDR3 is 15 residues. CDR3 sequence reads: CASSEEDRGGETQYF.

The chain joins TRBV6-5 to TRBJ2-7; TCRdb gives TRBD2 as the D gene, but with no DNA this cannot be confirmed. The germline V gene encodes CDR1 MNHEY and CDR2 SVGAGI. The CDR3 loop spans 14 amino acids. The chain's CDR3 is CASSLGTAVDEQYF.

The gene calls are TRBV20-1 and TRBJ1-3. The CDR3 has 12 residues. Germline CDR1 DFQATT, CDR2 SNEGSKA (reference sequence). CDR3 residues: CSAEGPGNTIYF.

This chain uses TRBV29-1 with TRBJ2-2; with no DNA, the TCRdb D assignment of TRBD2 cannot be verified. Germline lookup yields CDR1 SQVTM and CDR2 ANQGSEA. There are 13 residues in the CDR3. CDR3 sequence: CSARTSGGGELFF.

The chain carries TRBV4-1 and TRBJ1-1. Germline loops: CDR1 MGHRA, CDR2 YSYEKL. The CDR3 has 14 residues. The CDR3 reads CASSQGQWEPEAFF.

This CDR3 is CASSLRVRNQPQHF. The chain has TRBV12-3 or TRBV12-4 and TRBJ1-5. The CDR3 totals 14 residues.

The rearrangement links TRBV7-9 to TRBJ1-1; TCRdb gives TRBD1 as the D gene, but with no DNA this cannot be confirmed. The CDR3 runs to 14 residues. Germline V gene data show CDR1 as SEHNR and CDR2 as FQNEAQ (reference sequence). The CDR3 here is CASSWGGVNTEAFF.

This sequence joins TRBV27 and TRBJ2-5; TCRdb's D gene call, TRBD1, goes unchecked for lack of DNA. The V gene's germline CDR1 is MNHEY and CDR2 SMNVEV (reference sequence). This CDR3 is built from 15 residues. Here the CDR3 reads CASSFDRGGKETQYF.

The V and J genes are TRBV7-9 and TRBJ1-1. The CDR3 extends over 14 amino acids. Germline V gives CDR1 SEHNR, CDR2 FQNEAQ (reference sequence). This chain's CDR3 is CASSFRGSNTEAFF. Using reference TRBV7-9 and TRBJ1-1 for the parts outside the CDR3, the full variable domain is DTGVSQNPRHKITKRGQNVTFRCDPISEHNRLYWYRQTLGQGPEFLTYFQNEAQLEKSRLLSDRFSAERPKGSFSTLEIQRTEQGDSAMYLCASSFRGSNTEAFFGQGTRLTVV.

The chain's CDR3 is CASSDGLMNTEAFF. The chain carries TRBV5-1 and TRBJ1-1. CDR1 is SGHRS and CDR2 is YFSETQ in the germline V gene. This CDR3 spans 14 amino acids.

The rearrangement joins TRBV30 to TRBJ1-3. Per the germline V gene, CDR1 is GTSNPN and CDR2 is SVGIG (reference sequence). The CDR3 length is 15 residues. CDR3: CAWSTRATSGNTIYF.

The V call is TRBV30, the J call TRBJ2-2; TCRdb's D call, TRBD1, is unchecked because there is no DNA. In germline, CDR1 is GTSNPN, CDR2 SVGIG (reference sequence). The CDR3 covers 15 residues. The CDR3 protein is CAWSPPRQGPGELFF.

The chain links TRBV5-1 to TRBJ1-4. The CDR3 has 15 residues. Germline V gene lookup returns CDR1 SGHRS and CDR2 YFSETQ. CDR3 loop: CASALGSSTNEKLFF. The entire variable domain, with the rest obtained from reference TRBV5-1 and TRBJ1-4, is as follows: KAGVTQTPRYLIKTRGQQVTLSCSPISGHRSVSWYQQTPGQGLQFLFEYFSETQRNKGNFPGRFSGRQFSNSRSEMNVSTLELGDSALYLCASALGSSTNEKLFFGSGTQLSVL.

The CDR3 here is CATKDGPLGQYF. V is TRBV7-9 and J is TRBJ2-7; without DNA, the TCRdb call of TRBD1 cannot be checked. The CDR3 consists of 12 residues. Germline assignment: CDR1 SEHNR and CDR2 FQNEAQ (reference sequence).

This chain connects TRBV29-1 to TRBJ2-6; the D call of TRBD2 rests on TCRdb alone, since no DNA is present to check it. Germline lookup yields CDR1 SQVTM and CDR2 ANQGSEA. The CDR3 covers 16 residues. This CDR3 is CSVILAGPSGANVLTF.

The chain joins TRBV18 to TRBJ1-4; the TCRdb D gene call, TRBD1, has no DNA to confirm it. The CDR3 sequence is 15 residues long. The germline V gene encodes CDR1 KGHSH and CDR2 LQKENI. The CDR3 loop is CASSPHRVPNEKLFF. Combining the CDR3 with reference TRBV18 and TRBJ1-4 gives the whole variable domain NAGVMQNPRHLVRRRGQEARLRCSPMKGHSHVYWYRQLPEEGLKFMVYLQKENIIDESGMPKERFSAEFPKEGPSILRIQQVVRGDSAAYFCASSPHRVPNEKLFFGSGTQLSVL.

The rearrangement links TRBV15 to TRBJ1-3; lacking DNA, the TRBD1 call made by TCRdb goes unchecked. This CDR3 has 18 residues. The germline CDR1 and CDR2 sequences are LNHNV and YYDKDF (reference sequence). CDR3 residues: CATSNPTPTGGRRNTIYF.

The rearrangement links TRBV4-1 to TRBJ1-2. Germline lookup yields CDR1 MGHRA and CDR2 YSYEKL. The CDR3 length is 14 residues. This chain's CDR3 is CASSQETAVDSGTF.